Below, 21 T cell receptor beta chains from the same sample are listed, as sequenced in a study of blood T cell repertoires in COVID-19 (dated by TCRdb to 2020 to 2022). The library was obtained by the immunoSEQ multiplex PCR assay. TCRdb took over this immuneACCESS table, retaining in-frame rearrangements with V and J assigned. Such tables are incomplete; in checked studies, under half of the missing clones stem from an unresolved V gene, and the remainder is unexplained. The sample contains around 390,000 clones, more than 75% of them found a single time. The leading ten clones occupy 10% of the sample. Source material: PBMCs or T cells enriched from blood (not recorded which). These receptors all come from a woman between 50 and 59 years old who had recovered from COVID-19.

The rearrangement links TRBV7-2 to TRBJ1-1, with D possibly matching TRBD1 (6 bases). The CDR3 is 16 residues long. Germline-derived CDR1 and CDR2 are SGHTA and FQGNSA. The V gene lost 1 base and the J gene lost 0 bases, with 12 bases spanning the gap. CDR3 sequence (DNA): TGTGCCAGCAGCTTAGTGTCCGGACAGCTGAACACTGAAGCTTTCTTT. This sequence encodes CASSLVSGQLNTEAFF.

The genes are TRBV18 and TRBJ2-6, with D possibly TRBD1 on 6 matching bases. From germline, CDR1 is KGHSH and CDR2 LQKENI. CDR3 length equals 19 residues. V was trimmed by 6 bases and J by 4 bases, leaving 25 bases between them. The CDR3 nucleotides are TGTGCCAGCTCTCCCCAGGATCCTGGACAGCTAGCCGGGGCCAACGTCCTGACTTTC. This sequence encodes CASSPQDPGQLAGANVLTF. Full variable domain (rest looked up from reference TRBV18 and TRBJ2-6): NAGVMQNPRHLVRRRGQEARLRCSPMKGHSHVYWYRQLPEEGLKFMVYLQKENIIDESGMPKERFSAEFPKEGPSILRIQQVVRGDSAAYFCASSPQDPGQLAGANVLTFGAGSRLTVL.

The CDR3 sequence: CASSSYRVSGANVLTF. CDR3 in DNA: TGTGCCAGCAGCTCCTACAGGGTCTCTGGGGCCAACGTCCTGACTTTC. The rearrangement joins TRBV7-2 to TRBJ2-6, with D possibly being TRBD1 (6 bases). V was clipped by 4 bases and J by 0 bases, with 10 bases between them. Per germline, CDR1 SGHTA and CDR2 FQGNSA. The CDR3 length is 16 residues.

This chain uses TRBV27 with TRBJ2-1, with 8 positions matching TRBD1. V shed 3 bases, J shed 0 bases, and the junction held 16 bases outside the gene matches. The germline V gene encodes CDR1 MNHEY and CDR2 SMNVEV (reference sequence). This CDR3 region has 20 residues. DNA of the CDR3: TGTGCCAGCAGTTTCAGACGGGACAGGCAGCCACGGAGCTCCTACAATGAGCAGTTCTTC. This codes for CASSFRRDRQPRSSYNEQFF.

This chain uses TRBV2 with TRBJ2-1; 8 bases are a match to TRBD2. Germline assignment: CDR1 SNHLY and CDR2 FYNNEI. Trimming took 0 bases from V and 3 from J; bases not matched to a gene: 4. The CDR3 runs 16 residues. The CDR3 bases are TGTGCCAGCAGTGAAGCGGGGCGGGGGGACTACAATGAGCAGTTCTTC. Translated: CASSEAGRGDYNEQFF. Together with reference TRBV2 and TRBJ2-1, the CDR3 gives the full variable domain: EPEVTQTPSHQVTQMGQEVILRCVPISNHLYFYWYRQILGQKVEFLVSFYNNEISEKSEIFDDQFSVERPDGSNFTLKIRSTKLEDSAMYFCASSEAGRGDYNEQFFGPGTRLTVL.

CDR3 sequence reads: CASSQSTRRTGNYGYTF. The DNA for the CDR3 is TGTGCCAGCAGTCAGTCAACCCGCAGGACGGGGAACTATGGCTACACCTTC. The rearrangement links TRBV6-2 or TRBV6-3 to TRBJ1-2; no clear D gene. CDR1 and CDR2 from the germline V gene are MNHEY and SVGEGT. Trimming shortened V by 5 bases and J by 2 bases, and 21 bases separated the two germline ends. The CDR3 runs to 17 residues.

The V call is TRBV4-1, the J call TRBJ2-5, with D possibly TRBD2 on 5 matching bases. The germline gives CDR1 MGHRA, CDR2 YSYEKL. This CDR3 is 15 amino acids long. V dropped 4 bases and J dropped 2 bases, with 14 bases sitting between them. CDR3 region: CASSPSRTVQETQYF. The CDR3 DNA follows: TGCGCCAGCAGCCCGTCCCGGACTGTACAAGAGACCCAGTACTTC.

The chain links TRBV4-2 to TRBJ2-7, with TRBD1 identical over 7 bases. J gave up 3 bases and V 4 bases, and 3 bases lay outside the gene matches. The CDR3 is made up of 13 amino acids. Germline V gene data show CDR1 as LGHNA and CDR2 as YNFKEQ. CDR3 DNA sequence: TGTGCCAGCAGCCCGAGACAGGGCTACGAGCAGTACTTC. This gives the protein CASSPRQGYEQYF.

This clone is a singleton in its sample. The genes are TRBV4-1 and TRBJ2-7; D may be TRBD2 (7 bases). With 0 bases removed from V and 3 bases from J, the gap between germline ends came to 12 bases. The CDR3 extends over 15 amino acids. Germline CDR1 is MGHRA and CDR2 is YSYEKL. The CDR3 sequence: CASSQDPGGFYEQYF. The CDR3 nucleotides are TGCGCCAGCAGCCAAGACCCGGGGGGCTTCTACGAGCAGTACTTC.

The chain carries TRBV3-1 (or the pseudogene TRBV3-2) and TRBJ2-5; 9 bases are a match to TRBD1. Germline V gene data show CDR1 as LGHDT and CDR2 as YNNKEL (reference sequence). Trimming at V came to 3 bases and at J to 0 bases, leaving 5 bases not matched to a gene. The CDR3 consists of 16 residues. The CDR3 DNA follows: TGTGCCAGCAGCCAGACCGGGACAGGGTACCAAGAGACCCAGTACTTC. Its translation: CASSQTGTGYQETQYF.

The V call is TRBV3-1 (or the pseudogene TRBV3-2), the J call TRBJ2-3, with 8 bases aligning to TRBD2. The germline CDR1 and CDR2 sequences are LGHDT and YNNKEL (reference sequence). V dropped 2 bases and J dropped 1; count of bases not matched to a gene: 5. The CDR3 extends over 16 amino acids. The CDR3 coding sequence is TGTGCCAGCAGCCAACTACGGGGGGGCGGCACAGATACGCAGTATTTT. The encoded protein is CASSQLRGGGTDTQYF.

V is TRBV14 and J is TRBJ2-1; TRBD2 is a possible D gene (7 bases). Germline CDR1 reads SGHDN; CDR2 reads FVKESK. CDR3 length: 17 residues. V lost 0 bases and J lost 13, with 25 bases in between. CDR3 sequence reads: CASSQDPLGGGEIEQFF. The CDR3 DNA follows: TGTGCCAGCAGCCAAGATCCCTTGGGGGGGGGCGAGATTGAACAGTTCTTC.

This rearrangement joins TRBV11-2 to TRBJ1-1; D is possibly TRBD1 (5 bases). V dropped 4 bases and J dropped 1 base, with 7 bases sitting between them. This CDR3 has 13 amino acids. CDR1 and CDR2 (germline): SGHAT, FQNNGV. DNA of the CDR3: TGTGCCAGCAGCTCGGGGGGGAACACTGAAGCTTTCTTT. Amino acids: CASSSGGNTEAFF.

V is TRBV2 and J is TRBJ2-6; a weak D match, TRBD1 (6 bases). Trimming took 8 bases from V and 0 from J, leaving 11 bases between them. Germline assignment: CDR1 SNHLY and CDR2 FYNNEI. The CDR3 totals 15 residues. The CDR3 region has the DNA TGTGCCAGCCGGGACACTTTCTCTGGGGCCAACGTCCTGACTTTC. This sequence encodes CASRDTFSGANVLTF.

The chain is built from TRBV19 and TRBJ1-3; D unresolved. With 11 bases removed from V and 4 bases from J, the gap between germline ends came to 15 bases. The germline V gene has CDR1 LNHDA and CDR2 SQIVND (reference sequence). The CDR3 extends over 13 amino acids. CDR3 DNA sequence: TGTGCCTCTAGTCCTGTCTTAGGAAACACCATATATTTT. This sequence encodes CASSPVLGNTIYF.

The chain is built from TRBV9 and TRBJ1-6; D call uncertain. The CDR3 runs 15 residues. Germline loops: CDR1 SGDLS, CDR2 YYNGEE. The V end was cut by 0 bases, the J end by 7 bases, with 11 bases between. In DNA, the CDR3 is TGTGCCAGCAGCGTAGCTGGAGAGTTCAATTCACCCCTCCACTTT. Amino acid sequence: CASSVAGEFNSPLHF.

The chain is built from TRBV6-5 and TRBJ1-6; D gene unclear. V was clipped by 5 bases and J by 7 bases, with 12 bases between them. The germline V gene encodes CDR1 MNHEY and CDR2 SVGAGI. There are 14 residues in the CDR3. DNA for the CDR3: TGTGCCAGCAGTCTAGGAATTGGAAATTCACCCCTCCACTTT. Its translation is CASSLGIGNSPLHF.

V is TRBV27 and J is TRBJ1-2; possible D gene TRBD1, 5 bases. With 5 bases removed from V and 1 base from J, the gap between germline ends came to 14 bases. There are 15 residues in the CDR3. Germline V lookup: CDR1 MNHEY, CDR2 SMNVEV (reference sequence). The CDR3 DNA sequence: TGTGCCAGCAGTCGCGGGACGACCTTTAACTATGGCTACACCTTC. Protein: CASSRGTTFNYGYTF.

The V gene is TRBV6-5, the J gene TRBJ2-1, with D perhaps matching TRBD2 (7 bases). Germline values: CDR1 MNHEY, CDR2 SVGAGI. V was shortened by 6 bases and J by 14 bases, with 17 bases between the two germline ends. CDR3 length: 12 amino acids. The CDR3 loop is CASSLPGGLEFF. DNA for the CDR3: TGTGCCAGCAGCCTCCCCGGGGGGCTGGAGTTCTTC.

The V and J genes are TRBV6-2 or TRBV6-3 and TRBJ1-3; 9 positions agree with TRBD1. J gave up 4 bases and V 6 bases, and 4 bases lay outside the gene matches. Germline V gene data show CDR1 as MNHEY and CDR2 as SVGEGT. This CDR3 comprises 14 residues. The CDR3 DNA reads TGTGCCAGCAGCTCCGGGACAGGGGGAAACACCATATATTTT. Translation: CASSSGTGGNTIYF.

V is TRBV9 and J is TRBJ1-1; a weak D match, TRBD1 (6 bases). CDR3 length: 16 residues. V gave up 0 bases and J gave up 5 bases, with 17 bases separating them. Germline loops: CDR1 SGDLS, CDR2 YYNGEE. CDR3: CASSVGPQGVETEAFF. In DNA, the CDR3 is TGTGCCAGCAGCGTAGGGCCACAGGGAGTGGAAACTGAAGCTTTCTTT.